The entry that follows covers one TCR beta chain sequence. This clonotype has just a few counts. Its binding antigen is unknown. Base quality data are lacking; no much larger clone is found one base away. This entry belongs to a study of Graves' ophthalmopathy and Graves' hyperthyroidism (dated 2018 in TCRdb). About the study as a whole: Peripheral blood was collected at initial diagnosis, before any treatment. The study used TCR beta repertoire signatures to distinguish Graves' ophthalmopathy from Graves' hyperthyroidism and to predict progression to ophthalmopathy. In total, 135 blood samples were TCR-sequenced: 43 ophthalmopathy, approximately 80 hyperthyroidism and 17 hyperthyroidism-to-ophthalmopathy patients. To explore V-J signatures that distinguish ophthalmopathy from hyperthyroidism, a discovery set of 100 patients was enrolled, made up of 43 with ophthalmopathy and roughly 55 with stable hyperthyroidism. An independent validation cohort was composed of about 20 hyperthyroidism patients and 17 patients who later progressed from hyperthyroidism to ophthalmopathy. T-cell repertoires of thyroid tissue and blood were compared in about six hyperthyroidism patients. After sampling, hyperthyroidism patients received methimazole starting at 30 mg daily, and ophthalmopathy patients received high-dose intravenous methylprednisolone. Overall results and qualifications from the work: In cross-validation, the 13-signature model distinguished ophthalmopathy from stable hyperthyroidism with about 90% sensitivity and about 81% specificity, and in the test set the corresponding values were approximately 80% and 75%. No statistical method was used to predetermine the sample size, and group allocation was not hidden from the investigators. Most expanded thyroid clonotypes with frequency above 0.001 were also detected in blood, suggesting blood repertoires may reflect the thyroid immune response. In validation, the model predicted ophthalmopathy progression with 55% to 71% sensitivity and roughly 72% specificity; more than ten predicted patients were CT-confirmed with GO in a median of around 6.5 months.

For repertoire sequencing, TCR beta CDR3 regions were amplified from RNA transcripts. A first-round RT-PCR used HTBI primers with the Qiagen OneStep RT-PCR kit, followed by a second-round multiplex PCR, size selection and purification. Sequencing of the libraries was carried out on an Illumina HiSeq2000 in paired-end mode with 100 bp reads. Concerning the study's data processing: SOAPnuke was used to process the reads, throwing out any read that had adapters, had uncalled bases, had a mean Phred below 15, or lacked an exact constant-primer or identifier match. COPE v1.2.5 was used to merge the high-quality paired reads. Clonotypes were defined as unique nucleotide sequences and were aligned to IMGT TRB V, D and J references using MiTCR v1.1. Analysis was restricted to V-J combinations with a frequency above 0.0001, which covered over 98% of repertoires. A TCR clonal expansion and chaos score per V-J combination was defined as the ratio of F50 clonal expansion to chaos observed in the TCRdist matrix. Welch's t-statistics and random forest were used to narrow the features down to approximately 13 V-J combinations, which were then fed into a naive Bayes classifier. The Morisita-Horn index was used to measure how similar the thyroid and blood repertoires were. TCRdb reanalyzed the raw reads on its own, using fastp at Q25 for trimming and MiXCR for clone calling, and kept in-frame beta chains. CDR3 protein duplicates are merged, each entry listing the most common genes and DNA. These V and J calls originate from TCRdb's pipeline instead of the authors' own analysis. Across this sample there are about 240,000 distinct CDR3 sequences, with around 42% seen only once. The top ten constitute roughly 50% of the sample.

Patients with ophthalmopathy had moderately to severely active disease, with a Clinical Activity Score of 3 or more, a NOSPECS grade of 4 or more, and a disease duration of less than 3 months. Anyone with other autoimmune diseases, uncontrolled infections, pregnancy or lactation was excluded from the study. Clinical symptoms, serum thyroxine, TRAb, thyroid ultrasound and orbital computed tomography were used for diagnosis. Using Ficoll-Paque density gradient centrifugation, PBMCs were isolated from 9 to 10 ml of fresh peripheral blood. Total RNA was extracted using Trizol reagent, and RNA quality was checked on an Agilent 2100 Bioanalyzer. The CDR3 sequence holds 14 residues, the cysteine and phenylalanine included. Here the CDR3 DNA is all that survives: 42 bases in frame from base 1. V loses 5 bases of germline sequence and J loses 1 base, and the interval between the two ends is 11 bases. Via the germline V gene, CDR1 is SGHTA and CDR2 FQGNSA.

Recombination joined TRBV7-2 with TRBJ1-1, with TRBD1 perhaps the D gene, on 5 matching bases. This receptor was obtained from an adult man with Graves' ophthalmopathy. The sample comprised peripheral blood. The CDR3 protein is CASSPLGGNTEAFF. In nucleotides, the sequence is TGTGCCAGCAGCCCCCTGGGGGGGAACACTGAAGCTTTCTTT.